The rows below give T cell receptor beta chains drawn from one sample of a study of blood T cell repertoires in COVID-19. The data were produced by immunoSEQ multiplex PCR, yet TCRdb's version contains in-frame clones alone and is incomplete. The sample consists of fewer than 200,000 clones, around four fifths of them appearing once. The sample consisted of peripheral blood. The receptors were sampled from a woman older than 75 with acute or convalescent COVID-19. The CDR3 runs from the conserved cysteine through the conserved F or W. A D gene is named only where the DNA matches it firmly. Part of the rows lack a size; the others show once, few, many or a class for expanded clones.

v_call	j_call	clone_size	d_call	cdr3_nt	cdr3_aa
TRBV2	TRBJ2-5	-	-	TGTGCCAGCAGTGAAGGTTTCTTGGGGGGTTGGAAAGAGACCCAGTACTTC	CASSEGFLGGWKETQYF
TRBV18	TRBJ1-4	-	-	TGTGCCAGCTCACCAGACAGATTTAATGAAAAACTGTTTTTT	CASSPDRFNEKLFF
TRBV7-2	TRBJ2-3	-	-	TGTGCCAGCAGCTATGGGGGGAGAGGGCCGGAGGATACGCAGTATTTT	CASSYGGRGPEDTQYF
TRBV10-1	TRBJ2-1	once	TRBD2	TGCGCCAGCAGTGAGACTAGCGACCATGAGCAGTTCTTC	CASSETSDHEQFF
TRBV25-1	TRBJ1-6	once	-	TGTGCCAGCAGTGACAGGGTTAGCTCCTATAATTCACCCCTCCACTTT	CASSDRVSSYNSPLHF
TRBV28	TRBJ2-7	-	TRBD1	TGTGCCAGCAGTACGACCGGACAGGTCCGGAGGCTAGGGCAGTACTTC	CASSTTGQVRRLGQYF
TRBV4-1	TRBJ2-3	-	-	TGCGCCAGCAGCCAAGGATTCCCGGGGAGCGGCACAGATACGCAGTATTTT	CASSQGFPGSGTDTQYF
TRBV6-2/TRBV6-3	TRBJ2-7	-	-	TGTGCCAGCAGCGGCCGTACCTACGAGCAGTACTTC	CASSGRTYEQYF
TRBV20-1	TRBJ2-7	-	-	TGCAGTGCTTATAACTACGAGCAGTACTTC	CSAYNYEQYF
TRBV6-2/TRBV6-3	TRBJ2-7	-	-	TGTGCCAGCAGTTACTCTCTAGGGAGCGAGCAGTACTTC	CASSYSLGSEQYF
TRBV4-1	TRBJ2-5	-	TRBD2	TGCGCCAGCAGCATACGAGCGGGAGGTGAGACCCAGTACTTC	CASSIRAGGETQYF
TRBV6-4	TRBJ2-1	-	TRBD2	TGTGCCAGCAGTCCCTTCGGGGAGGGAGATGAGCAGTTCTTC	CASSPFGEGDEQFF
TRBV3-1/TRBV3-2	TRBJ1-5	-	-	TGTGCCAGCAGCTCCTCGTACGGGAGTTCGTGGCCCCAGCATTTT	CASSSSYGSSWPQHF
TRBV10-3	TRBJ1-2	-	TRBD1	TGTGCCTCCAAACCGCCGGGACAGGAATTCTATGGCTACACCTTC	CASKPPGQEFYGYTF
TRBV6-5	TRBJ1-2	many	-	TGTGCCAGCAGACCCTCGCCCAGGGACTATGGCTACACCTTC	CASRPSPRDYGYTF
TRBV7-2	TRBJ2-7	-	-	TGTGCCAGCAGCTTAAGTCGTAGGGGCGAGCAGTACTTC	CASSLSRRGEQYF
TRBV2	TRBJ1-2	-	-	TGTGCCAGCACCGGGGGAGGGAGGCTGTCTTATGGCTACACCTTC	CASTGGGRLSYGYTF
TRBV4-3	TRBJ1-1	-	-	TGCGCCAGCAGCCAAGATCAACAGAACACTGAAGCTTTCTTT	CASSQDQQNTEAFF
TRBV9	TRBJ2-2	many	-	TGTGCCAGCAGCGTAGCTACGCAGAACACCGGGGAGCTGTTTTTT	CASSVATQNTGELFF
TRBV28	TRBJ2-7	-	TRBD1	TGTGCCAGCCGTTCGGCAACCAAGGACAGGGCTTACGAGCAGTACTTC	CASRSATKDRAYEQYF
TRBV6-5	TRBJ1-1	-	-	TGTGCCAGCAGTCGAGGGGGCACTGAAGCTTTCTTT	CASSRGGTEAFF
TRBV30	TRBJ2-4	-	-	TGTGCCTGGAGTTTCCCAGGGTCCAAAAACATTCAGTACTTC	CAWSFPGSKNIQYF
TRBV5-8	TRBJ2-3	once	TRBD1	TGTGCCAGCAGCAAGCGGACAGGGCCAGATACGCAGTATTTT	CASSKRTGPDTQYF
TRBV18	TRBJ2-5	-	-	TGTGCCAGCTCACCACCTGCCACAGGACAAGAGACCCAGTACTTC	CASSPPATGQETQYF
TRBV3-1/TRBV3-2	TRBJ2-3	once	TRBD1	TGTGCCAGCAGCCCCCGACAGGGGGCTCGGACAGATACGCAGTATTTT	CASSPRQGARTDTQYF
TRBV20-1	TRBJ2-7	-	-	TGCAGTGCTAGTTCCCAAACAGAGCAGTACTTC	CSASSQTEQYF
TRBV4-3	TRBJ2-7	-	-	TGCGCCAGCAGCCAAGTGGGGACTCAAGAGCAGTACTTC	CASSQVGTQEQYF
TRBV6-5	TRBJ2-5	-	TRBD2	TGTGCCAGCGGTTTAGCGGGAGCCCAAGAGACCCAGTACTTC	CASGLAGAQETQYF
TRBV13	TRBJ2-7	-	TRBD1	TGTGCCAGCAGCTTAGGGACAGGGTCCAACGAGCAGTACTTC	CASSLGTGSNEQYF
TRBV10-3	TRBJ1-6	-	TRBD1	TGTGCCATCAGTGAGTCGACTTCCGGGACAGGATCACCCCTCCACTTT	CAISESTSGTGSPLHF
TRBV12-3/TRBV12-4	TRBJ1-6	-	-	TGTGCCAGCAGTTTAGCCCCTAGGACACCCCTCCACTTT	CASSLAPRTPLHF
TRBV5-1	TRBJ1-4	-	-	TGCGCCAGCAGCTTGGGAGGGGGAGAGCAGAAACTGTTTTTT	CASSLGGGEQKLFF
TRBV30	TRBJ2-3	-	TRBD2	TGTGCCTCTGGTCGGAGCGGGGGGACAGATACGCAGTATTTT	CASGRSGGTDTQYF
TRBV4-3	TRBJ1-3	-	-	TGCGCCAGCAGCCAAGGGTCAGGGGAAGGTGGAAACACCATATATTTT	CASSQGSGEGGNTIYF
TRBV6-2/TRBV6-3	TRBJ1-5	once	-	TGTGCCAGCAGTTACTCCCCGGGGGGGAGCAATCAGCCCCAGCATTTT	CASSYSPGGSNQPQHF
TRBV2	TRBJ1-5	-	TRBD1	TGTGCCAGCAGAGGGACAGTGTTCGAGCCCCAGCATTTT	CASRGTVFEPQHF
TRBV4-2	TRBJ1-2	-	-	TGTGCCAGCAGCCAAGGGGGGGGCGCTTACTATGGCTACACCTTC	CASSQGGGAYYGYTF
TRBV5-1	TRBJ2-5	-	TRBD2	TGCGCCAGCAAGGCGGGAGGGTCTTTGGAGACCCAGTACTTC	CASKAGGSLETQYF
TRBV4-3	TRBJ2-3	-	-	TGCGCCAGCAGCACCACCTCCGGGTCTAGCACAGATACGCAGTATTTT	CASSTTSGSSTDTQYF
TRBV6-5	TRBJ2-1	-	-	TGTGCCAGCAAATCCGGACAGAATTCGTACAATGAGCAGTTCTTC	CASKSGQNSYNEQFF
TRBV4-3	TRBJ2-3	-	-	TGCGCCAGCAGCCAAGACTCCGGGGGTAGCACAGATACGCAGTATTTT	CASSQDSGGSTDTQYF
TRBV5-1	TRBJ2-6	-	TRBD1	TGCGCCAGCAGGCCGCAGGGGGCGGCAGGGGCCAACGTCCTGACTTTC	CASRPQGAAGANVLTF
TRBV4-3	TRBJ1-1	-	TRBD1	TGCGCCAGCAGCCAAGGGGACAGGGCATACACTGAAGCTTTCTTT	CASSQGDRAYTEAFF
TRBV7-3	TRBJ2-1	-	TRBD1	TGTGCCAGCAGCCCACAGGGGAGAAGGTCGAACTACAATGAGCAGTTCTTC	CASSPQGRRSNYNEQFF
TRBV7-2	TRBJ1-2	few	-	TGTGCCAGCAGCTCCCAGGGGTTGGGAAGTGGGCCCCACAAATATGGCTACACCTTC	CASSSQGLGSGPHKYGYTF
TRBV2	TRBJ2-7	-	TRBD1	TGTGCCAGCAGTAGCGGGACAGGGTCCTACGAGCAGTACTTC	CASSSGTGSYEQYF
TRBV5-1	TRBJ1-1	-	TRBD1	TGCGCCAGCAGTACTGGACAGGGGGGGAACACTGAAGCTTTCTTT	CASSTGQGGNTEAFF
TRBV29-1	TRBJ1-2	-	TRBD1	TGCAGCGCCCGGGACAGGGGTTACTATGGCTACACCTTC	CSARDRGYYGYTF
TRBV5-6	TRBJ2-7	-	TRBD2	TGTGCCAGCAGCTTGAGGCGGAATGAACTAGCGGGTATATACGAGCAGTACTTC	CASSLRRNELAGIYEQYF
TRBV10-3	TRBJ1-6	few	-	TGTGCCATCAGTGAGTCAAGAGGGGGAAGGGATTCACCCCTCCACTTT	CAISESRGGRDSPLHF
TRBV5-4	TRBJ1-2	once	TRBD1	TGTGCCAGCAGTGCGGGACAGGGAGACTATGGCTACACCTTC	CASSAGQGDYGYTF
TRBV5-1	TRBJ1-2	-	-	TGCGCCAGCAACCAACAGGGCTCTGCTTACGGCTACACCTTC	CASNQQGSAYGYTF
TRBV2	TRBJ1-1	-	-	TGTGCCAGCAGCCTTACAGTGAACACTGAAGCTTTCTTT	CASSLTVNTEAFF